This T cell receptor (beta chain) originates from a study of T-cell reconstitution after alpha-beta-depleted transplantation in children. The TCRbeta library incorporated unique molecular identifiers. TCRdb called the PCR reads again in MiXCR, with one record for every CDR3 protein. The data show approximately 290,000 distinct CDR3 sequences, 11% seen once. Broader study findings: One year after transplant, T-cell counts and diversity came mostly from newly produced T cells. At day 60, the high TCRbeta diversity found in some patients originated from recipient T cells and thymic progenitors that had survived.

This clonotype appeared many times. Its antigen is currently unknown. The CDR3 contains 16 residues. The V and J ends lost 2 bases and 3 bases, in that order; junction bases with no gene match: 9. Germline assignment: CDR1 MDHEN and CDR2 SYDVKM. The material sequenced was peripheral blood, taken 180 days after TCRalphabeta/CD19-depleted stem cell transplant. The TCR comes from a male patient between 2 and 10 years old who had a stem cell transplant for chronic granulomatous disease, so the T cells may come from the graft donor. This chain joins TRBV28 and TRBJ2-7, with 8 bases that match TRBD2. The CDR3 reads CASSLRVTSGYYEQYF. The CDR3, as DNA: TGTGCCAGCAGTTTACGGGTTACTAGCGGATACTACGAGCAGTACTTC.